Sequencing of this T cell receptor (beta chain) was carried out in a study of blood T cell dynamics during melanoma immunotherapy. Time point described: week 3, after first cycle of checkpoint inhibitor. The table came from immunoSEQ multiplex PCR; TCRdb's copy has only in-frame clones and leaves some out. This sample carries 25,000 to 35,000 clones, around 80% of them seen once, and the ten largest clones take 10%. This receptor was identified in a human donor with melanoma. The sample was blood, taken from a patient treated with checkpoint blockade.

The CDR3 loop is CAISGRKDSVNTGELFF. The CDR3 nucleotides are TGTGCCATCAGTGGTAGGAAGGACAGCGTCAACACCGGGGAGCTGTTTTTT. The V and J genes are TRBV10-3 and TRBJ2-2; a weak D match, TRBD1 (6 bases). The germline gives CDR1 ENHRY, CDR2 SYGVKD. CDR3 size: 17 residues. The V end was cut by 4 bases, the J end by 2 bases, with 17 bases between.